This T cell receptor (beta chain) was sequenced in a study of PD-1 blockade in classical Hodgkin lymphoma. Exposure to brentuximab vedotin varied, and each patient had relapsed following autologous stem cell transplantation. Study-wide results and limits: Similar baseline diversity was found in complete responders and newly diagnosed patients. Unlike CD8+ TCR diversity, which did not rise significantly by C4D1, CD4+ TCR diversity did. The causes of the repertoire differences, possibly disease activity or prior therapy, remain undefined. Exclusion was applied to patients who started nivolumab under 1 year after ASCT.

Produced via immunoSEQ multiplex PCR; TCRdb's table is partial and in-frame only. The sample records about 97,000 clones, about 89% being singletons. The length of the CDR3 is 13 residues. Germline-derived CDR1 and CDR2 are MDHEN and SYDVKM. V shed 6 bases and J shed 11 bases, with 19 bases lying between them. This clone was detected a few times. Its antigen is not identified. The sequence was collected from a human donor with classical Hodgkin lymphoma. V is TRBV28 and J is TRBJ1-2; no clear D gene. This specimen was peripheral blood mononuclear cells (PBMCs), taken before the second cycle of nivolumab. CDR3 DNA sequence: TGTGCCAGCAGCCCTCGCACCCCATCGGCGTACACCTTC. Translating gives CASSPRTPSAYTF.